These T cell receptor beta chains were read from a single sample in a study of Ad26.COV2.S vaccination and SARS-CoV-2 variants. TCRdb's copy holds only in-frame clones and misses some; the assay was immunoSEQ multiplex PCR. The table shows fewer than 900,000 clones, with around 92% occurring only once. The starting material was peripheral blood, obtained in a trial of Ad26.COV2.S vaccine versus placebo. The origin of the receptors is a person aged 18-65 years who received the Ad26.COV2.S COVID-19 vaccine or a placebo. Both conserved end residues are part of each CDR3. Each record gives: J gene, D gene, clone size, V gene, CDR3 DNA, CDR3 protein. The D gene is left open where the match is weak. The size field is filled for only some rows; it gives once, few, many or a size class.

j_gene: TRBJ2-1
d_gene: -
abundance: -
v_gene: TRBV9
CDR3nt: TGTGCCAGCAGCGTAGTCCCCACCCCGGGGTACAATGAGCAGTTCTTC
CDR3aa: CASSVVPTPGYNEQFF

j_gene: TRBJ2-7
d_gene: -
abundance: -
v_gene: TRBV29-1
CDR3nt: TGCAGCGTCCGGACAGGACTATCCTACGAGCAGTACTTC
CDR3aa: CSVRTGLSYEQYF

j_gene: TRBJ1-2
d_gene: -
abundance: -
v_gene: TRBV6-1
CDR3nt: TGTGCCAGCAGTGAAGACAGGTCTCCGGGGGGCTACACCTTC
CDR3aa: CASSEDRSPGGYTF

j_gene: TRBJ2-5
d_gene: -
abundance: -
v_gene: TRBV7-9
CDR3nt: TGTGCCAGCAGCTTACGATCTCCTGGGCAAGAGACCCAGTACTTC
CDR3aa: CASSLRSPGQETQYF

j_gene: TRBJ2-6
d_gene: -
abundance: -
v_gene: TRBV19
CDR3nt: TGTGCCAGTAGTATTAATCTAGCTGGGGCCAACGTCCTGACTTTC
CDR3aa: CASSINLAGANVLTF

j_gene: TRBJ1-1
d_gene: TRBD1
abundance: -
v_gene: TRBV25-1
CDR3nt: TGTGCCAGCCTCGGGAGGGGGCTTAGTGCTGAAGCTTTCTTT
CDR3aa: CASLGRGLSAEAFF

j_gene: TRBJ1-4
d_gene: -
abundance: -
v_gene: TRBV12-3/TRBV12-4
CDR3nt: TGTGCCAGCAGTTTTGGAGAAAAACTGTTTTTT
CDR3aa: CASSFGEKLFF

j_gene: TRBJ2-3
d_gene: -
abundance: -
v_gene: TRBV24-1
CDR3nt: TGTGCCACCAGTGATTCGAAGGGGGGGAGGCCAGATACGCAGTATTTT
CDR3aa: CATSDSKGGRPDTQYF

j_gene: TRBJ1-5
d_gene: TRBD1
abundance: -
v_gene: TRBV7-2
CDR3nt: TGTGCCAGCATCGAAAGACAGGGGGATCAGCCCCAGCATTTT
CDR3aa: CASIERQGDQPQHF

j_gene: TRBJ2-5
d_gene: TRBD1
abundance: -
v_gene: TRBV5-1
CDR3nt: TGCGCCAGCAACGAGCGGACAGGGGGGACCCAGTACTTC
CDR3aa: CASNERTGGTQYF

j_gene: TRBJ2-5
d_gene: -
abundance: -
v_gene: TRBV7-3
CDR3nt: TGTGCCAGCAGCACTAGCCCCGAAGAGACCCAGTACTTC
CDR3aa: CASSTSPEETQYF

j_gene: TRBJ1-4
d_gene: -
abundance: once
v_gene: TRBV6-2/TRBV6-3
CDR3nt: TGTGCCAGCAGTAGAATGCGGGGCTCGTCTAATGAAAAACTGTTTTTT
CDR3aa: CASSRMRGSSNEKLFF

j_gene: TRBJ1-2
d_gene: -
abundance: -
v_gene: TRBV24-1
CDR3nt: TGTGCCACCACGTGGGCAGGGGCGGCCTATGGCTACACCTTC
CDR3aa: CATTWAGAAYGYTF

j_gene: TRBJ2-5
d_gene: -
abundance: -
v_gene: TRBV7-3
CDR3nt: TGTGCCAGCAGCTTGGGGCTCCAAGAGACCCAGTACTTC
CDR3aa: CASSLGLQETQYF

j_gene: TRBJ2-2
d_gene: -
abundance: -
v_gene: TRBV7-2
CDR3nt: TGTGCCAGCAGCCCTAAGTGGGAGCTGTTTTTT
CDR3aa: CASSPKWELFF

j_gene: TRBJ1-2
d_gene: -
abundance: -
v_gene: TRBV4-3
CDR3nt: TGCGCCAGCAGCCAAGATGGCAGGCCAGTCTATGGCTACACCTTC
CDR3aa: CASSQDGRPVYGYTF

j_gene: TRBJ1-6
d_gene: -
abundance: -
v_gene: TRBV6-2/TRBV6-3
CDR3nt: TGTGCCAGCAGTTACGGCCCCTCGGACAGATTAAATTCACCCCTCCACTTT
CDR3aa: CASSYGPSDRLNSPLHF

j_gene: TRBJ2-4
d_gene: TRBD2
abundance: once
v_gene: TRBV29-1
CDR3nt: TGCAGCGGGAGGGAGGGAGACATTCAGTACTTC
CDR3aa: CSGREGDIQYF

j_gene: TRBJ1-6
d_gene: TRBD1
abundance: -
v_gene: TRBV10-3
CDR3nt: TGTGCCATCAGGGGGGACAGGAATAATTCACCCCTCCACTTT
CDR3aa: CAIRGDRNNSPLHF

j_gene: TRBJ2-1
d_gene: TRBD2
abundance: once
v_gene: TRBV5-1
CDR3nt: TGCGCCAGCACCGCGAGACTAGCCGGTGGCAATGAGCAGTTCTTC
CDR3aa: CASTARLAGGNEQFF

j_gene: TRBJ1-2
d_gene: -
abundance: -
v_gene: TRBV15
CDR3nt: TGTGCCACCAGCAGAGATGGAGGCCCATATGACTACACCTTC
CDR3aa: CATSRDGGPYDYTF

j_gene: TRBJ2-3
d_gene: -
abundance: once
v_gene: TRBV18
CDR3nt: TGTGCCAGCTCACCAGCCCCGGGGGCCCCCACAGATACGCAGTATTTT
CDR3aa: CASSPAPGAPTDTQYF

j_gene: TRBJ2-1
d_gene: TRBD1
abundance: once
v_gene: TRBV19
CDR3nt: TGTGCCAGTAGTACCCGGACAGGGTCCTACAATGAGCAGTTCTTC
CDR3aa: CASSTRTGSYNEQFF

j_gene: TRBJ2-2
d_gene: -
abundance: -
v_gene: TRBV9
CDR3nt: TGTGCCAGCAGCCCCCTCGCGGCCGGGGAGCTGTTTTTT
CDR3aa: CASSPLAAGELFF

j_gene: TRBJ1-6
d_gene: TRBD1
abundance: -
v_gene: TRBV13
CDR3nt: TGTGCCAGCAGCGCGGGACAGCGGACCCTACCCCTCCACTTT
CDR3aa: CASSAGQRTLPLHF

j_gene: TRBJ2-2
d_gene: -
abundance: -
v_gene: TRBV2
CDR3nt: TGTGCCAGCAATCTAGACGCCGGGGAGCTGTTTTTT
CDR3aa: CASNLDAGELFF

j_gene: TRBJ1-6
d_gene: -
abundance: -
v_gene: TRBV3-1/TRBV3-2
CDR3nt: TGTGCCAGTACAACGTGGACGGGGAAAAATTCACCCCTCCACTTT
CDR3aa: CASTTWTGKNSPLHF

j_gene: TRBJ1-2
d_gene: -
abundance: -
v_gene: TRBV11-3
CDR3nt: TGTGCCAGCAGCCATCGTTTTACTCGGAACTATGGCTACACCTTC
CDR3aa: CASSHRFTRNYGYTF

j_gene: TRBJ2-7
d_gene: -
abundance: -
v_gene: TRBV5-1
CDR3nt: TGCGCCAGCAGCTTGAATCCCGGGGGCCGTTACGAGCAGTACTTC
CDR3aa: CASSLNPGGRYEQYF

j_gene: TRBJ1-4
d_gene: -
abundance: -
v_gene: TRBV6-5
CDR3nt: TGTGCCAGCAGCCCGACAGGACTAGGGAGTGAAAAACTGTTTTTT
CDR3aa: CASSPTGLGSEKLFF

j_gene: TRBJ2-3
d_gene: -
abundance: -
v_gene: TRBV27
CDR3nt: TGTGCCAGCGGCCCACGGTGGAGCAACACAGATACGCAGTATTTT
CDR3aa: CASGPRWSNTDTQYF

j_gene: TRBJ2-5
d_gene: -
abundance: -
v_gene: TRBV12-3/TRBV12-4
CDR3nt: TGTGCCAGCACAAATTCCCGAGAGACCCAGTACTTC
CDR3aa: CASTNSRETQYF